This passage covers 30 T cell receptor beta chains from one sample sequenced in a study of PD-1 blockade in mismatch repair-deficient tumors. Assay used: immunoSEQ multiplex PCR; TCRdb lists only in-frame clones, some missing. The sample has some 70,000 clones; about 78% are singletons. This sample comprised peripheral blood, obtained 2 weeks after starting pembrolizumab. These receptors all come from an adult with mismatch repair-deficient cancer.

This rearrangement joins TRBV11-2 to TRBJ1-2; weak D call: TRBD1 (5 bases). Between the trimmed V and J ends, which lost 2 bases and 7 bases, there was a span of 11 bases. The CDR3 sequence is 13 residues long. Germline V lookup: CDR1 SGHAT, CDR2 FQNNGV. The CDR3 DNA follows: TGTGCCAGCAGCTTAAATACGGGGGGTGGCTACACCTTC. Residues: CASSLNTGGGYTF.

The V call is TRBV11-2, the J call TRBJ1-2; possibly TRBD1 for D (5 bases). Germline V lookup: CDR1 SGHAT, CDR2 FQNNGV. The CDR3 spans 17 residues. V shed 1 base and J shed 1 base, with 16 bases lying between them. CDR3 region: CASSLAPYPGLNYGYTF. CDR3 coding DNA: TGTGCCAGCAGCTTAGCCCCCTACCCGGGGCTTAACTATGGCTACACCTTC.

The CDR3 nucleotides read TGTGCCTGGAGTGCTGACTCAGAAGCTTTCTTT. Translating gives CAWSADSEAFF. This rearrangement joins TRBV30 to TRBJ1-1; the D is unclear. CDR1 is GTSNPN and CDR2 is SVGIG in the germline V gene (reference sequence). CDR3 length: 11 amino acids. The V gene lost 1 base and the J gene lost 8 bases, with 8 bases spanning the gap.

This sequence joins TRBV6-5 and TRBJ2-7; D gene uncertain. There are 12 residues in the CDR3. From germline, CDR1 is MNHEY and CDR2 SVGAGI. V was trimmed by 9 bases and J by 5 bases, leaving 14 bases between them. CDR3 DNA: TGTGCCAGTTCGTTCGGGCCCCACGAGCAGTACTTC. Translation gives CASSFGPHEQYF.

The chain couples TRBV19 to TRBJ2-5, with a weak D call TRBD1 (5 bases). This CDR3 is built from 14 residues. CDR1 and CDR2 (germline): LNHDA, SQIVND (reference sequence). V was shortened by 5 bases and J by 1 base, with 11 bases between the two germline ends. The CDR3 sequence is CASSARQFQETQYF. The CDR3 DNA is TGTGCCAGTAGTGCCCGACAGTTCCAAGAGACCCAGTACTTC.

The rearrangement links TRBV5-1 to TRBJ2-1; 7 nucleotides line up with TRBD2. Germline V gene sequence: CDR1 SGHRS, CDR2 YFSETQ. CDR3 size: 14 residues. V shed 4 bases, J shed 4 bases, and the junction held 5 bases outside the gene matches. The CDR3 reads CASSGGSGYNEQFF. The CDR3 DNA is TGCGCCAGCAGCGGCGGGAGTGGGTACAATGAGCAGTTCTTC.

This clone has only a few counts. V usage is TRBV7-9 and J usage is TRBJ2-1, with 9 bases that match TRBD2. This CDR3 region has 14 residues. The trim removed 4 bases at V and 8 bases at J, leaving 6 bases unmatched. CDR1 is SEHNR, CDR2 FQNEAQ, per germline (reference sequence). CDR3 sequence reads: CASSSGLATDEQFF. Written as DNA, the CDR3 is TGTGCCAGCAGCTCCGGACTAGCGACGGATGAGCAGTTCTTC.

V is TRBV5-4 and J is TRBJ2-5; a weak D match, TRBD1 (6 bases). The germline V gene encodes CDR1 SGHNT and CDR2 YYREEE (reference sequence). Trimming shortened V by 5 bases and J by 9 bases, and 17 bases separated the two germline ends. This CDR3 has 13 amino acids. The CDR3 coding sequence is TGTGCCAGCAGTTCGGACAGCCGTGGGGCCCAGTACTTC. Translation gives CASSSDSRGAQYF. Based on the CDR3 plus reference TRBV5-4 and TRBJ2-5, the full variable domain is ETGVTQSPTHLIKTRGQQVTLRCSSQSGHNTVSWYQQALGQGPQFIFQYYREEENGRGNFPPRFSGLQFPNYSSELNVNALELDDSALYLCASSSDSRGAQYFGPGTRLLVL.

V gene TRBV28 combines with J gene TRBJ1-2; D gene unclear. Trimming left V 7 bases short and J 7 bases short, with 13 bases between. The CDR3 spans 12 residues. Germline CDR1 MDHEN, CDR2 SYDVKM. CDR3 nucleotides: TGTGCCAGCAATGCAGGTTTGGGTGGCTACACCTTC. Protein: CASNAGLGGYTF.

This clone was seen more than once but under ten times. The rearrangement links TRBV5-1 to TRBJ1-2; 7 bases agree with TRBD1. Germline-derived CDR1 and CDR2 are SGHRS and YFSETQ. The CDR3 is made up of 14 amino acids. V dropped 4 bases and J dropped 0; count of bases not matched to a gene: 3. DNA of the CDR3: TGCGCCAGCAGCACAGGGACAGCTAACTATGGCTACACCTTC. Its translation is CASSTGTANYGYTF.

This clone is a singleton in its sample. The V and J genes are TRBV29-1 and TRBJ2-7, with 7 bases that match TRBD2. V shed 6 bases, J shed 6 bases, and the junction held 11 bases outside the gene matches. Looked up from germline, CDR1 is SQVTM and CDR2 is ANQGSEA. The CDR3 has 13 residues. CDR3 loop: CSVNGGSTLEQYF. The DNA of the CDR3 is TGCAGCGTCAATGGCGGGAGTACTCTCGAGCAGTACTTC.

This chain connects TRBV5-6 to TRBJ2-3, with TRBD2 identical over 7 bases. The V and J ends lost 4 bases and 0 bases, in that order; junction bases with no gene match: 2. Germline assignment: CDR1 SGHDT and CDR2 YYEEEE. This CDR3 has 14 residues. CDR3 sequence (DNA): TGTGCCAGCAGCGATAGCGGGAGCACAGATACGCAGTATTTT. Encoded protein: CASSDSGSTDTQYF.

V usage is TRBV4-3 and J usage is TRBJ2-7; 7 bases agree with TRBD2. CDR3 length: 15 amino acids. Germline V gene sequence: CDR1 LGHNA, CDR2 YSLEER. V lost 0 bases to trimming and J lost 2 bases; unmatched junction nucleotides: 4. CDR3 amino acids: CASSQDRGVPYEQYF. CDR3 nucleotides: TGCGCCAGCAGCCAAGACCGGGGGGTCCCCTACGAGCAGTACTTC.

The CDR3 sequence: CASSLLGQVQETQYF. In nucleotides, the CDR3 is TGTGCCAGCAGCTTATTGGGACAGGTACAAGAGACCCAGTACTTC. This rearrangement joins TRBV7-3 to TRBJ2-5, with 8 bases matching TRBD1. CDR3 size: 15 residues. V shed 2 bases and J 2 bases; nucleotides not matched to a gene: 4. From germline, CDR1 is SGHTA and CDR2 FQGTGA.

J is TRBJ1-1 and V is TRBV30; the D is unclear. The V end lost 5 bases, the J end lost 0 bases, and 7 bases lay between the germline ends. This CDR3 region has 12 residues. Germline-derived CDR1 and CDR2 are GTSNPN and SVGIG (reference sequence). The CDR3 loop is CAWGQLNTEAFF. The DNA for the CDR3 is TGTGCCTGGGGCCAGTTGAACACTGAAGCTTTCTTT.

This rearrangement joins TRBV27 to TRBJ2-3; tentatively, D is TRBD1 (5 bases). The CDR3 is 15 amino acids. Germline CDR1 reads MNHEY; CDR2 reads SMNVEV (reference sequence). V was pared by 8 bases and J by 3 bases, with 18 bases between. The CDR3 coding sequence is TGTGCCAGCTACCTCGCCCAGGGTCTAACAGATACGCAGTATTTT. The encoded protein is CASYLAQGLTDTQYF.

This chain links TRBV14 with TRBJ1-2; D call uncertain. The germline V gene encodes CDR1 SGHDN and CDR2 FVKESK. The V end lost 4 bases, the J end lost 2 bases, and 14 bases lay between the germline ends. CDR3 length: 15 residues. Here the CDR3 reads CASSPTGSLNYGYTF. In nucleotides, the CDR3 is TGTGCCAGCAGCCCAACCGGAAGCCTAAACTATGGCTACACCTTC.

This clone is a singleton in its sample. The CDR3 loop is CAWSVPGTGLTYGYTF. CDR3 nucleotide sequence: TGTGCCTGGAGTGTCCCAGGGACAGGGCTAACCTATGGCTACACCTTC. V is TRBV30 and J is TRBJ1-2; 9 bases are shared with TRBD1. The CDR3 loop spans 16 amino acids. Germline V gene lookup returns CDR1 GTSNPN and CDR2 SVGIG (reference sequence). The trim removed 0 bases at V and 4 bases at J, leaving 9 bases unmatched.

The rearrangement uses TRBV19 and TRBJ1-2, with a possible D match to TRBD1 (5 bases). This CDR3 has 14 residues. Germline CDR1 LNHDA, CDR2 SQIVND (reference sequence). V lost 6 bases to trimming and J lost 4 bases, with 15 bases between them. The CDR3 is CASRRSSGRYGYTF. For the CDR3, the DNA is TGTGCCAGTAGGAGGAGTTCAGGGCGCTATGGCTACACCTTC.

The chain joins TRBV5-6 to TRBJ2-3; D may be TRBD1 (5 bases). Trimming took 2 bases from V and 10 from J, leaving 11 bases between them. CDR1 is SGHDT and CDR2 is YYEEEE in the germline V gene. The CDR3 extends over 12 amino acids. The CDR3, as DNA: TGTGCCAGCAGCTTAAAGGACACTCCGCAGTATTTT. This translates into CASSLKDTPQYF.

Only a few counts were recorded for this clone. The V call is TRBV10-3, the J call TRBJ1-2; maybe TRBD1 (5 bases). The CDR3 runs 14 residues. CDR1 is ENHRY, CDR2 SYGVKD, per germline. The V and J ends lost 4 bases and 4 bases respectively, with 13 bases between them. The DNA for the CDR3 is TGTGCCATCAGTGTTGACAGTCGAAGCTATGGCTACACCTTC. This gives the protein CAISVDSRSYGYTF.

The chain couples TRBV9 to TRBJ2-2; maybe TRBD2 (5 bases). Trimming cost V 1 base and J 7 bases, with 14 bases left between them. CDR3 length: 15 amino acids. CDR1 and CDR2 (germline): SGDLS, YYNGEE. DNA for the CDR3: TGTGCCAGCAGCGTAACTTCGGGGTCCCACGGGGAGCTGTTTTTT. It encodes CASSVTSGSHGELFF.

This clone was recorded once. CDR3 amino acids: CASSLSGDRTYEQYF. In DNA, the CDR3 is TGTGCCAGCAGCCTCTCGGGTGACAGGACCTACGAGCAGTACTTC. The V call is TRBV5-4, the J call TRBJ2-7, with TRBD1 as a possible D gene (6 bases). V lost 4 bases and J 2 bases, leaving 16 bases between the germline ends. The germline V gene has CDR1 SGHNT and CDR2 YYREEE (reference sequence). The CDR3 has 15 residues. The variable domain in full, with the rest retrieved from reference TRBV5-4 and TRBJ2-7, is ETGVTQSPTHLIKTRGQQVTLRCSSQSGHNTVSWYQQALGQGPQFIFQYYREEENGRGNFPPRFSGLQFPNYSSELNVNALELDDSALYLCASSLSGDRTYEQYFGPGTRLTVT.

The rearrangement uses TRBV4-1 and TRBJ1-2, with a tentative D call TRBD1 (5 bases). Germline-derived CDR1 and CDR2 are MGHRA and YSYEKL. CDR3 length equals 14 residues. Trimming took 1 base from V and 4 from J, leaving 10 bases between them. The CDR3 loop is CASSQGPGGYGYTF. The CDR3 DNA reads TGCGCCAGCAGCCAAGGTCCGGGGGGCTATGGCTACACCTTC.

The V call is TRBV21-1, the J call TRBJ1-2. TRBV21-1 is a pseudogene. This CDR3 has 9 residues. CDR3 in amino acids: CASSRKAAF. The CDR3 coding sequence is TGTGCCAGCAGCCGAAAGGCGGCCTTC.

V gene TRBV11-2 combines with J gene TRBJ2-5; 7 bases line up with TRBD2. The germline V gene encodes CDR1 SGHAT and CDR2 FQNNGV. V gave up 0 bases and J gave up 5 bases; unmatched junction bases: 6. The CDR3 is 15 residues long. CDR3 DNA: TGTGCCAGCAGCTTAGAACCGGGGGGATATGAGACCCAGTACTTC. This gives the protein CASSLEPGGYETQYF.

The V call is TRBV28, the J call TRBJ2-7, with TRBD2 matching over 7 bases. The germline gives CDR1 MDHEN, CDR2 SYDVKM. V dropped 6 bases and J dropped 6; count of bases not matched to a gene: 11. CDR3 length: 14 residues. The CDR3 protein is CASSTGGTPSEQYF. The CDR3 DNA sequence: TGTGCCAGCAGCACGGGAGGCACCCCTTCCGAGCAGTACTTC.

The sample holds a few counts of this clone. This rearrangement joins TRBV12-5 to TRBJ2-7; 11 nucleotides line up with TRBD1. The CDR3 consists of 14 residues. Germline CDR1 and CDR2: LGHNT and FRNRAP. V dropped 3 bases and J dropped 5; count of bases not matched to a gene: 3. The CDR3 here is CASGFGQGANEQYF. CDR3 nucleotides: TGTGCTAGTGGTTTCGGACAGGGGGCCAACGAGCAGTACTTC. Drawing the rest from reference TRBV12-5 and TRBJ2-7, the complete variable domain is DARVTQTPRHKVTEMGQEVTMRCQPILGHNTVFWYRQTMMQGLELLAYFRNRAPLDDSGMPKDRFSAEMPDATLATLKIQPSEPRDSAVYFCASGFGQGANEQYFGPGTRLTVT.

A single count supports this clone. V gene TRBV4-3 combines with J gene TRBJ2-7, with D uncertain. The ends were cut back, 0 bases at V and 3 bases at J, with 9 bases in the middle. This CDR3 comprises 14 residues. In germline, CDR1 is LGHNA, CDR2 YSLEER. CDR3 loop: CASSQDFPVYEQYF. CDR3 in DNA: TGCGCCAGCAGCCAAGATTTCCCGGTCTACGAGCAGTACTTC.

The chain joins TRBV27 to TRBJ2-7; D ambiguous. The V gene's germline CDR1 is MNHEY and CDR2 SMNVEV (reference sequence). The CDR3 extends over 13 amino acids. V was trimmed by 2 bases and J by 5 bases, leaving 10 bases between them. The DNA of the CDR3 is TGTGCCAGCAGTTTAGCAGCATCCCACGAGCAGTACTTC. The encoded protein is CASSLAASHEQYF.